This is a list of T cell receptor beta chains from one sample in a study of neurological immune-mediated disorders. TCRdb re-analysed the 5' RACE reads in MiXCR, keeping a single row per CDR3 protein. The sample yields about 36,000 distinct CDR3 sequences, over 9% seen once. Sequenced input: PBMCs. These receptor sequences come from a woman aged 30 to 39 with HTLV-1-associated myelopathy (HAM/TSP). The CDR3 runs from the conserved cysteine through the conserved F or W.

TRBJ1-4,TRBV20-1,CSASRLLGAIEKLFF
TRBJ2-7,TRBV2,CASGLSGGGDEQYF
TRBJ2-7,TRBV6-2/TRBV6-3,CASSRSGRGTYGEQYF
TRBJ2-3,TRBV7-2,CASSQDGGGAVDTQYF
TRBJ2-1,TRBV20-1,CSANTGVSSYNEQFF
TRBJ1-1,TRBV5-1,CASSDRSAAFF
TRBJ2-7,TRBV5-1,CASSSGRDYEQYF
TRBJ1-1,TRBV5-1,CASSRSAGTSLYEAFF
TRBJ1-4,TRBV5-1,CASSSGQENEKLFF
TRBJ2-3,TRBV10-3,CAIRGAGGPGTDTQYF
TRBJ1-1,TRBV7-3,CASRSTENTEAFF
TRBJ1-1,TRBV7-2,CASSLSLVRNTEAFF
TRBJ1-1,TRBV20-1,CSAIDRRAEAFF
TRBJ2-3,TRBV7-6,CASTYKPASGGRSTDTQYF
TRBJ1-5,TRBV20-1,CSANNFGPTLEIKPQHF
TRBJ2-2,TRBV20-1,CSARDQRLAGSKNIQYFGTGELFF
TRBJ1-4,TRBV6-1,CASSDRVGTNEKLFF
TRBJ1-1,TRBV7-2,CASSLGGQGTTEAFF
TRBJ1-1,TRBV20-1,CSASDGTEAFF
TRBJ2-1,TRBV12-3/TRBV12-4,CASSLSGTSGVGNEQFF
TRBJ2-3,TRBV12-3/TRBV12-4,CASSPGQRRADTQYF
TRBJ1-1,TRBV20-1,CSARDYRLTTARTGYPEAFF
TRBJ1-1,TRBV5-1,CASSFGQQTGNTEAFF
TRBJ1-1,TRBV30,CAYSPGTEAFF
TRBJ1-1,TRBV7-2,CASSLFSLRENTEAFF
TRBJ2-7,TRBV12-3/TRBV12-4,CASSNTVILYEQYF
TRBJ2-5,TRBV7-2,CASSFERGGGKTQYF
TRBJ1-5,TRBV20-1,CSARRRGGSNQPQHF
TRBJ2-7,TRBV5-5,CASSFYICSARAFRGGNSYEQYF
TRBJ2-1,TRBV5-1,CASSLVELAGNEQFF
TRBJ1-1,TRBV6-5,CASSTDGNTEAFF